Each of the 27 T cell receptor beta chains below was sequenced from the same sample in a study of naive and memory T cell subsets. Both TRBC1 and TRBC2 were covered by a beta constant-region primer of two equimolar oligonucleotides. TCRdb processed the UMI-ligation and nested PCR reads anew with MiXCR; each CDR3 protein has one entry. The sample comprises roughly 98,000 distinct CDR3 sequences, roughly 7% of which are singletons, and roughly 1.6% rests with the top ten. The material sequenced was central memory CD4+ T cells from blood. The receptors here all came from a human donor in good health.

This clonotype was seen at least ten times. V usage is TRBV5-1 and J usage is TRBJ2-1; 11 bases align to TRBD1. CDR1 and CDR2 (germline): SGHRS, YFSETQ. CDR3 length: 16 amino acids. V lost 3 bases and J lost 7; bases outside the gene matches: 9. This CDR3 reads CASSSRTGGKLNEQFF. In DNA, the CDR3 is TGCGCCAGCAGCTCAAGGACAGGGGGCAAGTTAAATGAGCAGTTCTTC.

This clonotype appeared many times. The genes are TRBV29-1 and TRBJ2-2, with D possibly being TRBD1 (5 bases). The CDR3 totals 13 residues. The V end was cut by 5 bases, the J end by 5 bases, with 12 bases between. CDR1 is SQVTM and CDR2 is ANQGSEA in the germline V gene. The CDR3 here is CSVQGLGTGELFF. The DNA of the CDR3 is TGCAGCGTTCAGGGCCTAGGAACCGGGGAGCTGTTTTTT.

The V and J genes are TRBV12-3 or TRBV12-4 and TRBJ2-7; the D is unclear. Trimming took 1 base from V and 1 from J, leaving 8 bases between them. The CDR3 loop spans 14 amino acids. The CDR3 nucleotides are TGTGCCAGCAGTTTAGGTGTCAGTTCCTACGAGCAGTACTTC. It encodes CASSLGVSSYEQYF.

This clonotype turned up a few times. The rearrangement joins TRBV6-2 or TRBV6-3 to TRBJ2-1, with 7 bases fitting TRBD2. This CDR3 is built from 13 residues. Germline V gene data show CDR1 as MNHEY and CDR2 as SVGEGT. With V trimmed by 2 bases and J by 7 bases, 2 bases remained unmatched. In nucleotides, the CDR3 is TGTGCCAGCAGTTACGAGGGAGGGAATGAGCAGTTCTTC. Its translation is CASSYEGGNEQFF.

This clonotype has ten or more counts. The gene calls are TRBV7-2 and TRBJ2-3; no definite D call. Deletions cut 8 bases from V and 4 bases from J, with 13 bases between. The germline V gene has CDR1 SGHTA and CDR2 FQGNSA. The CDR3 loop spans 13 amino acids. The CDR3 DNA sequence: TGTGCCAGCCGTCGACTGGGATCAGATACGCAGTATTTT. It codes for CASRRLGSDTQYF.

This clonotype occurred many times. V usage is TRBV11-2 and J usage is TRBJ2-4; no reliable D call. This CDR3 contains 13 residues. Germline values: CDR1 SGHAT, CDR2 FQNNGV. Trimming cost V 5 bases and J 9 bases, with 14 bases left between them. This CDR3 reads CASSREAQSIQYF. The CDR3 DNA follows: TGTGCCAGCAGCCGCGAGGCGCAGAGCATTCAGTACTTC.

J is TRBJ2-1 and V is TRBV27; a weak D match, TRBD1 (6 bases). This CDR3 region has 19 residues. The V end was cut by 8 bases, the J end by 6 bases, with 32 bases between. Germline values: CDR1 MNHEY, CDR2 SMNVEV (reference sequence). Written as DNA, the CDR3 is TGTGCCAGCCGGGGTAGGGACAAAACAGGATTGAGCTCTCGCAATGAGCAGTTCTTC. It translates to CASRGRDKTGLSSRNEQFF.

This clonotype was seen a handful of times. The V gene is TRBV30, the J gene TRBJ2-4; 9 bases agree with TRBD2. Germline V lookup: CDR1 GTSNPN, CDR2 SVGIG (reference sequence). Trimming removed 4 bases from V and 7 bases from J; junction bases left unmatched: 8. This CDR3 region has 14 residues. The CDR3 sequence is CAWTRAGGGNIQYF. The CDR3 nucleotides read TGTGCCTGGACCCGAGCGGGAGGAGGGAACATTCAGTACTTC.

This clonotype was seen repeatedly, ten times or more. The rearrangement links TRBV7-8 to TRBJ1-5; D not certain. Trimming left V 0 bases short and J 4 bases short, with 7 bases between. The CDR3 runs to 14 residues. Per germline, CDR1 SGHVS and CDR2 FQNEAQ. CDR3 sequence reads: CASSLARTNQPQHF. The CDR3 bases are TGTGCCAGCAGCTTAGCCCGCACAAATCAGCCCCAGCATTTT.

This clonotype was recorded at least ten times. The chain has TRBV12-3 or TRBV12-4 and TRBJ1-2, with TRBD1 matching 8 bases. The J segment lost 7 bases and the V segment lost 6 bases, leaving 10 bases of the junction unmatched. The length of the CDR3 is 14 residues. The CDR3 DNA follows: TGTGCCAGCAGCCCCGCGCAGGGGGCGTCTGGCTACACCTTC. Protein sequence: CASSPAQGASGYTF.

A note on this clonotype: It may be a read error: a sequence one base away is much more abundant. The chain joins TRBV7-2 to TRBJ1-2; the D is unclear. This CDR3 has 14 amino acids. Germline CDR1 SGHTA, CDR2 FQGNSA. Written as DNA, the CDR3 is TGTGCCAGCAGCCGCGACACAGCTAACTATGGCTGCACCTTC. Translated, it gives CASSRDTANYGCTF.

This clonotype has a count of ten or more. The V call is TRBV20-1, the J call TRBJ1-2, with 8 nucleotides matching TRBD1. V lost 0 bases and J lost 7; bases outside the gene matches: 16. CDR3 length: 17 residues. Per germline, CDR1 DFQATT and CDR2 SNEGSKA (reference sequence). CDR3 sequence: CSARDLGVAGGAFGYTF. DNA for the CDR3: TGCAGTGCTAGAGATTTGGGAGTTGCAGGGGGCGCCTTTGGCTACACCTTC.

This clonotype was counted at least ten times. The chain combines TRBV7-2 with TRBJ2-3; 8 bases match TRBD1. The J segment lost 0 bases and the V segment lost 5 bases, leaving 4 bases of the junction unmatched. This CDR3 spans 15 amino acids. Germline loops: CDR1 SGHTA, CDR2 FQGNSA. The CDR3 bases are TGTGCCAGCAGCGTACAGGGGGGCAGCACAGATACGCAGTATTTT. Its translation is CASSVQGGSTDTQYF.

Many counts were recorded for this clonotype. This rearrangement joins TRBV3-1 to TRBJ1-2; D is ambiguous. The V end lost 1 base, the J end lost 7 bases, and 7 bases lay between the germline ends. The CDR3 length is 12 residues. Germline V lookup: CDR1 LGHDT, CDR2 YNNKEL (reference sequence). DNA of the CDR3: TGTGCCAGCAGCCAAGCGACGGGTGGCTACACCTTC. The encoded protein is CASSQATGGYTF.

This clonotype came up many times. V is TRBV12-3 or TRBV12-4 and J is TRBJ2-3; 7 bases are shared with TRBD1. The CDR3 is made up of 14 amino acids. The V segment lost 4 bases and the J segment 6 bases; nucleotides outside the gene matches: 7. This CDR3 reads CASSSGQVADTQYF. CDR3 DNA sequence: TGTGCCAGCAGTTCCGGACAGGTGGCGGATACGCAGTATTTT.

This clonotype turned up a few times. V usage is TRBV27 and J usage is TRBJ2-5, with 7 positions matching TRBD2. The germline gives CDR1 MNHEY, CDR2 SMNVEV (reference sequence). This CDR3 has 15 amino acids. With V trimmed by 2 bases and J by 5 bases, 8 bases remained unmatched. CDR3 bases: TGTGCCAGCAGTTTACAGGGAGCGGGGAGGGAGACCCAGTACTTC. Its translation is CASSLQGAGRETQYF.

This clonotype appeared a few times. V and J are TRBV12-3 or TRBV12-4 and TRBJ2-1, with TRBD2 identical over 9 bases. The CDR3 contains 15 residues. J gave up 6 bases and V 8 bases, and 11 bases lay outside the gene matches. The CDR3 reads CASSLEAGGLNEQFF. As DNA, the CDR3 is TGTGCCAGCTCTCTCGAGGCGGGGGGGCTCAATGAGCAGTTCTTC.

This clonotype was found a few times. V and J are TRBV2 and TRBJ1-5; D is perhaps TRBD1 (6 bases). CDR3 size: 17 residues. V lost 6 bases and J 0 bases, leaving 18 bases between the germline ends. CDR1 is SNHLY and CDR2 is FYNNEI in the germline V gene. The CDR3 loop is CASRDSPLKYSNQPQHF. Written as DNA, the CDR3 is TGTGCCAGCAGGGACAGTCCTTTGAAATATAGCAATCAGCCCCAGCATTTT.

Ten or more counts support this clonotype. The chain joins TRBV7-2 to TRBJ2-4, with unresolved D. The V and J ends lost 5 bases and 0 bases respectively, with 14 bases between them. This CDR3 has 16 residues. Germline V gives CDR1 SGHTA, CDR2 FQGNSA. This CDR3 reads CASSPRVVLAKNIQYF. CDR3 in DNA: TGTGCCAGCAGCCCTCGGGTCGTCCTAGCCAAAAACATTCAGTACTTC.

In DNA form, the CDR3 reads TGCAGTGCTAGAGAGGTGTCGAATGAGCAGTTCTTC. Translated: CSAREVSNEQFF. V and J are TRBV20-1 and TRBJ2-1, with D unresolved. The V end was cut by 0 bases, the J end by 7 bases, with 7 bases between. The CDR3 is 12 residues long. CDR1 DFQATT and CDR2 SNEGSKA come from the germline V gene (reference sequence).

As to this clonotype: One base away lies a much larger clone, so this may be a sequencing read error. V gene TRBV5-4 combines with J gene TRBJ1-5; D possibly corresponds to TRBD1 (5 bases). Germline values: CDR1 SGHNT, CDR2 YYREEE (reference sequence). There are 12 residues in the CDR3. The ends were cut back, 2 bases at V and 15 bases at J, with 15 bases in the middle. CDR3 loop: CASSFDSTIRHF. The CDR3, as DNA: TGTGCCAGCAGCTTCGACAGTACGATCCGGCATTTT.

The CDR3 DNA follows: TGTGCCAGTAGTTCCCGTTCTAGCGGGGGTCCCTACGAGCAGTACTTC. Protein: CASSSRSSGGPYEQYF. V is TRBV19 and J is TRBJ2-7, with 10 nucleotides matching TRBD2. The CDR3 contains 16 residues. V shed 5 bases and J 2 bases; nucleotides not matched to a gene: 9. Germline CDR1 LNHDA, CDR2 SQIVND (reference sequence).

The V and J genes are TRBV10-3 and TRBJ2-7, with 9 bases lining up with TRBD1. The ends lost 2 bases at V and 6 bases at J; junction bases unmatched: 11. CDR1 ENHRY and CDR2 SYGVKD come from the germline V gene. The CDR3 totals 16 residues. In DNA, the CDR3 is TGTGCCATCAGTGAGCCTTTAGGGACAGGGTCTTTCGAGCAGTACTTC. Translated, it gives CAISEPLGTGSFEQYF.

At least ten counts were recorded for this clonotype. The chain carries TRBV12-3 or TRBV12-4 and TRBJ1-4, with D perhaps TRBD1 (5 bases). V was cut by 5 bases and J by 6 bases, with 16 bases left in between. CDR3 length: 15 residues. The CDR3, as DNA: TGTGCCAGCAGTCGCCGCGAGGGGAGTGATGAAAAACTGTTTTTT. Protein: CASSRREGSDEKLFF.

V usage is TRBV14 and J usage is TRBJ1-6; 7 nucleotides match TRBD1. The CDR3 contains 13 residues. CDR1 SGHDN and CDR2 FVKESK come from the germline V gene. After removal of 6 bases from V and 6 bases from J, the junction contained 2 bases not matched to a gene. CDR3 DNA sequence: TGTGCCAGCAGACGACAGGGTAATTCACCCCTCCACTTT. Amino acid sequence: CASRRQGNSPLHF.

This clonotype was counted only a few times. The chain uses TRBV27 and TRBJ1-4, with D hard to call. The germline V gene has CDR1 MNHEY and CDR2 SMNVEV (reference sequence). V was cut by 6 bases and J by 0 bases, with 11 bases left in between. CDR3 length: 15 amino acids. CDR3 nucleotide sequence: TGTGCCAGCAGAGCCTTCGGTGCAACTAATGAAAAACTGTTTTTT. Its protein product is CASRAFGATNEKLFF.

In this sample, this clonotype turned up many times. The rearrangement joins TRBV7-2 to TRBJ2-5, with D unresolved. V lost 0 bases and J lost 5, with 4 bases in between. This CDR3 has 12 residues. CDR1 is SGHTA and CDR2 is FQGNSA in the germline V gene. The CDR3 region is CASSLAYETQYF. For the CDR3, the DNA is TGTGCCAGCAGCTTAGCGTACGAGACCCAGTACTTC.